This TCR beta chain derives from a study of T cell responses to AZD1222 COVID-19 vaccine. As to this clone: The antigen is not known.

Study results and limitations: Spike-specific TCR breadth and depth were elevated following two AZD1222 doses. Clonal diversity may have been underestimated in mostly white British donors.

Generated by immunoSEQ multiplex PCR, the TCRdb table keeps only in-frame clones and is missing some. This sample yields about 150,000 clones, of which approximately 90% are seen a single time; 6.9% belongs to the top ten. The receptor comes from an adult who had recovered from COVID-19. This material consisted of peripheral blood, taken after recovery from COVID-19.

CDR3 residues: CASSESFRNTEAFF. The CDR3 DNA reads as TGTGCCAGCAGTGAATCGTTCAGGAACACTGAAGCTTTCTTT. This chain connects TRBV2 to TRBJ1-1; D remains unclear. The V gene lost 2 bases and the J gene lost 1 base, with 8 bases spanning the gap. From germline, CDR1 is SNHLY and CDR2 FYNNEI. This CDR3 region has 14 residues.